This T cell receptor beta chain stems from a study of regulatory T cells in long-lasting Graves disease. Findings of the study overall: Persistent disease exhibited a predilection for TRBV28, TRBJ1-2 and TRBJ2-5.

A few counts support this clonotype. Its antigen is still unknown. Sample time point: newly diagnosed GD, antithyroid drugs for less than 3 months. PBMCs were the source of the RNA used for TCR sequencing. CDR1 is MGHRA and CDR2 is YSYEKL in the germline V gene. The CDR3 covers 15 residues. The ends lost 4 bases at V and 4 bases at J; junction bases unmatched: 7. Libraries of TCR beta came from iRepertoire HTBI primers plus Arm-PCR of CDR3 regions. TCRdb reprocessed the multiplex PCR reads via MiXCR and lists one record per CDR3 protein. The table lists roughly 500,000 distinct CDR3 sequences, approximately 14% of them singletons. These data also formed part of another study, on T cells in Graves' hyperthyroidism and ophthalmopathy.

The clonotype originates from a woman aged 45 to 65 with Graves disease. The sample was peripheral blood mononuclear cells (PBMCs), taken at new diagnosis, from a patient treated with antithyroid drugs. The chain links TRBV4-1 to TRBJ1-2; TRBD1 matches at 9 bases. CDR3 nucleotide sequence: TGCGCCAGCAGCCTCGGGACAGGGCCAAGCTATGGCTACACCTTC. It specifies CASSLGTGPSYGYTF.